The sequence of this TCR beta chain was determined in a study of cytomegalovirus exposure and HLA in healthy donors. In nominal health when sampled, donors likely had unrecorded immune exposures nonetheless. As to this clone: Its target is unknown.

Overall study findings and caveats: Available immune exposure information was restricted to CMV serostatus only. Presence/absence analyses treated sequencing depth as roughly uniform across donors. Across HLA loci, a later analysis found differing TCR association rates, with DRB1 most and HLA-C fewest.

This CDR3 contains 14 residues. CDR1 is ENHRY and CDR2 is SYGVKD in the germline V gene. Trimming stripped 0 bases from V and 3 bases from J, with 7 bases between. The PCR contained 60 Vbeta and 13 Jbeta primers. TCRdb keeps only in-frame clones here, not all; method: immunoSEQ multiplex PCR. In the table there are 100,000 or so clones, roughly 76% of which are singletons. The V gene is TRBV10-3, the J gene TRBJ2-3; D is uncertain. The sequenced material came from PBMCs. The sequence derives from a man between 35 and 55 years old in good health and CMV-seronegative. CDR3 DNA: TGTGCCATCAGTGAGTCCACTACAACAGATACGCAGTATTTT. It yields the protein CAISESTTTDTQYF.